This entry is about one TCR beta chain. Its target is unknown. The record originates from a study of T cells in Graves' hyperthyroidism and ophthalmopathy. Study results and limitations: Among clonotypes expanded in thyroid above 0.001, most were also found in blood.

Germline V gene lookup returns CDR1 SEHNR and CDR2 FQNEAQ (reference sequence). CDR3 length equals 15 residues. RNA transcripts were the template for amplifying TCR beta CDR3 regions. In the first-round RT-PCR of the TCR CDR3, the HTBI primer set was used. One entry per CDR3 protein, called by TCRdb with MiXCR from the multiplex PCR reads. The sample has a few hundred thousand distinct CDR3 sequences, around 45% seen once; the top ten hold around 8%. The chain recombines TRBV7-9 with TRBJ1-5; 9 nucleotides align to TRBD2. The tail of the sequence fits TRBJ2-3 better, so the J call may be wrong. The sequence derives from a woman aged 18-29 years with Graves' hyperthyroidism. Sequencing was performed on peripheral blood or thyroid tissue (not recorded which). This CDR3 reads CASSLDLVAGVMQYF. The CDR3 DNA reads TGTGCCAGCAGCTTAGATCTAGTAGCGGGAGTGATGCAGTATTTT.